The 27 T cell receptor beta chains listed next were all sequenced from one sample in a study of beta chain features in type 1 diabetes (dated by TCRdb to 2016 to 2019). On the study overall, not on this receptor specifically: In all four CD4+ subsets, TCRB CDR3 length was moderately but significantly shorter in type 1 diabetes patients.

Libraries came from the immunoSEQ multiplex PCR assay. The High Capacity cDNA Reverse Transcription Kit was used to reverse transcribe all of the isolated RNA, meaning that expressed TCRB transcripts were what got sequenced. Here the immuneACCESS table is served through TCRdb, limited to in-frame sequences with V and J called. Missing clones are a known gap in these copies; in checked studies unresolved V genes cover under half, and the rest lacks a known reason. The sample table contains nearly 700,000 clones; only one count was recorded for around an eighth of them. The ten largest clones add up to approximately 0.022% of the sample. For these receptors, no antigen is known. Sequencing was performed on naive CD4+ T cells from blood. The cell subset or site label of this sample denotes: true naive CD4+ T cells. The source is a young man with type 1 diabetes.

This clone was observed a few times. V gene TRBV10-1 combines with J gene TRBJ1-2; D uncertain. The CDR3 is 13 amino acids. Germline V gene data show CDR1 as WNHNN and CDR2 as SYGVQD (reference sequence). The ends were cut back, 5 bases at V and 5 bases at J, with 12 bases in the middle. The CDR3 reads CASSPGGNYGYTF. As DNA, the CDR3 is TGCGCCAGCAGTCCAGGAGGGAATTATGGCTACACCTTC.

This clone appeared a few times. The V call is TRBV19, the J call TRBJ1-5, with 9 positions matching TRBD1. The CDR3 loop spans 15 amino acids. The germline CDR1 and CDR2 sequences are LNHDA and SQIVND (reference sequence). V lost 5 bases to trimming and J lost 6 bases; unmatched junction nucleotides: 8. This CDR3 reads CASSDRDRESQPQHF. The CDR3 nucleotides read TGTGCCAGTAGTGACCGGGACAGGGAGAGTCAGCCCCAGCATTTT.

The CDR3 sequence is CASSPIDRGEGYTF. The CDR3 region has the DNA TGTGCCAGCAGCCCAATCGACAGGGGAGAAGGCTACACCTTC. The rearrangement uses TRBV11-2 and TRBJ1-2; 8 bases align to TRBD1. Germline CDR1 reads SGHAT; CDR2 reads FQNNGV. This CDR3 is built from 14 residues. V shed 5 bases and J 8 bases; nucleotides not matched to a gene: 10.

This clone was observed a few times. This chain uses TRBV29-1 with TRBJ2-6; D tentatively fits TRBD1 or TRBD2 (5 bases each). The CDR3 contains 15 residues. Germline V gives CDR1 SQVTM, CDR2 ANQGSEA. V gave up 4 bases and J gave up 0 bases, with 10 bases separating them. The CDR3 loop is CSVGDVYSGANVLTF. The CDR3 DNA reads TGCAGCGTTGGGGACGTCTACTCTGGGGCCAACGTCCTGACTTTC. Based on the CDR3 plus reference TRBV29-1 and TRBJ2-6, the full variable domain is SAVISQKPSRDICQRGTSLTIQCQVDSQVTMMFWYRQQPGQSLTLIATANQGSEATYESGFVIDKFPISRPNLTFSTLTVSNMSPEDSSIYLCSVGDVYSGANVLTFGAGSRLTVL.

The chain uses TRBV5-1 and TRBJ1-3, with unresolved D. This CDR3 is 14 amino acids long. V was cut by 4 bases and J by 4 bases, with 12 bases left in between. Germline V lookup: CDR1 SGHRS, CDR2 YFSETQ. Here the CDR3 DNA reads TGCGCCAGCAGCCCCGTCGGGTTCGGAAACACCATATATTTT. It specifies CASSPVGFGNTIYF.

This clone has a handful of counts. The gene calls are TRBV13 and TRBJ2-7, with TRBD2 as a possible D gene (6 bases). Germline V gene sequence: CDR1 PRHDT, CDR2 FYEKMQ (reference sequence). Trimming took off 5 bases at V and 0 bases at J, with 14 bases between the two ends. The length of the CDR3 is 15 residues. CDR3 nucleotides: TGTGCCAGCAGCCCCCGGCGGGGCGCCTCCTACGAGCAGTACTTC. It yields the protein CASSPRRGASYEQYF.

The chain combines TRBV7-2 with TRBJ1-5; D perhaps matches TRBD1 (5 bases). The V gene lost 2 bases and the J gene lost 6 bases, with 14 bases spanning the gap. Per germline, CDR1 SGHTA and CDR2 FQGNSA. The CDR3 length is 15 residues. Written as DNA, the CDR3 is TGTGCCAGCAGCTTATTTCAGGGAAGTGGTCAGCCCCAGCATTTT. Translation: CASSLFQGSGQPQHF.

This clone was detected a few times. This sequence joins TRBV30 and TRBJ1-2; D remains ambiguous. The CDR3 is made up of 12 amino acids. Trimming cost V 0 bases and J 0 bases, with 2 bases left between them. The germline gives CDR1 GTSNPN, CDR2 SVGIG (reference sequence). CDR3 amino acids: CAWSVSNYGYTF. In DNA form, the CDR3 reads TGTGCCTGGAGTGTATCTAACTATGGCTACACCTTC.

This clone appeared a few times. This sequence joins TRBV7-6 and TRBJ1-2; 7 bases match TRBD1. The V segment lost 5 bases and the J segment 5 bases; nucleotides outside the gene matches: 11. This CDR3 region has 15 residues. Germline assignment: CDR1 SGHVS and CDR2 FNYEAQ. The CDR3 DNA reads as TGTGCCAGCAGCGGGTGGGACAGTCAGATTTATGGCTACACCTTC. Amino acid sequence: CASSGWDSQIYGYTF.

The chain is built from TRBV6-5 and TRBJ2-3; D is perhaps TRBD1 or TRBD2 (5 bases each). V lost 0 bases and J 3 bases, leaving 13 bases between the germline ends. Germline assignment: CDR1 MNHEY and CDR2 SVGAGI. The CDR3 has 16 residues. CDR3 DNA sequence: TGTGCCAGCAGTTACTCGATGGCAGGGAGTACAGATACGCAGTATTTT. Residues: CASSYSMAGSTDTQYF.

This clone was found a few times. V and J are TRBV6-5 and TRBJ1-1; TRBD1 agrees at 7 bases. The junction had 6 bases not matched to a gene; V was cut back by 8 bases and J by 0 bases. Germline CDR1 and CDR2: MNHEY and SVGAGI. CDR3 length: 14 residues. The CDR3 region is CASAPGQMNTEAFF. The CDR3 DNA is TGTGCCAGCGCCCCGGGACAGATGAACACTGAAGCTTTCTTT.

The chain couples TRBV29-1 to TRBJ2-3; no clear D gene. Trimming took off 3 bases at V and 1 base at J, with 14 bases between the two ends. The CDR3 runs to 15 residues. CDR1 is SQVTM and CDR2 is ANQGSEA in the germline V gene. The CDR3 sequence: CSVEVWAERTDTQYF. CDR3 DNA: TGCAGCGTTGAGGTATGGGCTGAACGCACAGATACGCAGTATTTT.

This clone came up a few times. This sequence joins TRBV28 and TRBJ2-4; D is possibly TRBD1 or TRBD2 (5 bases each). V lost 4 bases and J 6 bases, leaving 16 bases between the germline ends. The CDR3 is made up of 15 amino acids. Germline V gene sequence: CDR1 MDHEN, CDR2 SYDVKM. In nucleotides, the CDR3 is TGTGCCAGCAGTTCGGATTATCCGGGACGAAACATTCAGTACTTC. Translation: CASSSDYPGRNIQYF.

The chain couples TRBV5-4 to TRBJ1-4; D not resolved. The V end was cut by 2 bases, the J end by 8 bases, with 10 bases between. The CDR3 runs to 13 residues. Germline V gene data show CDR1 as SGHNT and CDR2 as YYREEE (reference sequence). The CDR3 DNA reads TGTGCCAGCAGCTTTGGGGTGGAGGAAAAACTGTTTTTT. Translated, it gives CASSFGVEEKLFF. The whole variable domain, remainder taken from reference TRBV5-4 and TRBJ1-4, is ETGVTQSPTHLIKTRGQQVTLRCSSQSGHNTVSWYQQALGQGPQFIFQYYREEENGRGNFPPRFSGLQFPNYSSELNVNALELDDSALYLCASSFGVEEKLFFGSGTQLSVL.

J is TRBJ2-5 and V is TRBV18; D might be TRBD1 (6 bases). In germline, CDR1 is KGHSH, CDR2 LQKENI. The CDR3 totals 14 residues. V lost 4 bases to trimming and J lost 2 bases, with 11 bases between them. The CDR3 DNA reads as TGTGCCAGCTCACGCACAGGGTTTCAAGAGACCCAGTACTTC. Translating it yields CASSRTGFQETQYF.

Remarks on this clone: An end of the junction differs from the germline gene, which may be a read error. V usage is TRBV18 and J usage is TRBJ2-7; unclear D gene. The germline gives CDR1 KGHSH, CDR2 LQKENI. The CDR3 contains 14 residues. The CDR3 region is CASSTPGSQYEQYF. The CDR3 region has the DNA TGTGCCAGCTCAACACCCGGGTCCCAGTACGAGCAGTACTTC.

This chain joins TRBV27 and TRBJ2-1, with TRBD1 matching 8 bases. The CDR3 loop spans 13 amino acids. V gave up 4 bases and J gave up 6 bases; unmatched junction bases: 2. Germline-derived CDR1 and CDR2 are MNHEY and SMNVEV (reference sequence). The CDR3 region is CASSSTGGNEQFF. CDR3 bases: TGTGCCAGCAGTTCTACAGGGGGCAATGAGCAGTTCTTC.

The CDR3 spells CAWSGAISTDTQYF. The CDR3 DNA reads TGTGCCTGGAGTGGTGCTATTAGTACAGATACGCAGTATTTT. This chain links TRBV30 with TRBJ2-3; D unclear. The CDR3 contains 14 residues. V was clipped by 1 base and J by 3 bases, with 11 bases between them. The germline CDR1 and CDR2 sequences are GTSNPN and SVGIG (reference sequence). Drawing the rest from reference TRBV30 and TRBJ2-3, the complete variable domain is SQTIHQWPATLVQPVGSPLSLECTVEGTSNPNLYWYRQAAGRGLQLLFYSVGIGQISSEVPQNLSASRPQDRQFILSSKKLLLSDSGFYLCAWSGAISTDTQYFGPGTRLTVL.

The genes are TRBV2 and TRBJ2-7; D call uncertain. V was clipped by 3 bases and J by 3 bases, with 6 bases between them. CDR1 is SNHLY and CDR2 is FYNNEI in the germline V gene. The CDR3 consists of 12 residues. CDR3 coding DNA: TGTGCCAGCAGTGACAGGCTCTACGAGCAGTACTTC. Residues: CASSDRLYEQYF.

The chain links TRBV4-1 to TRBJ2-2; 7 bases match TRBD1. This CDR3 comprises 18 residues. V lost 1 base and J lost 6; bases outside the gene matches: 14. Germline values: CDR1 MGHRA, CDR2 YSYEKL. The CDR3 reads CASSQADLGGPGAGELFF. CDR3 nucleotide sequence: TGCGCCAGCAGCCAAGCAGATTTAGGGGGCCCCGGGGCCGGGGAGCTGTTTTTT.

The genes are TRBV6-6 and TRBJ1-5, with a weak D call TRBD1 (5 bases). The CDR3 has 16 residues. With 6 bases removed from V and 5 bases from J, the gap between germline ends came to 20 bases. Per the germline V gene, CDR1 is MNHNY and CDR2 is SVGAGI (reference sequence). As DNA, the CDR3 is TGTGCCAGCAGCGACCGCCCCCGGGACGGTGATCAGCCCCAGCATTTT. This codes for CASSDRPRDGDQPQHF.

This sequence joins TRBV19 and TRBJ2-2; 9 bases align to TRBD2. The CDR3 loop spans 15 amino acids. Germline V gives CDR1 LNHDA, CDR2 SQIVND (reference sequence). The trim removed 5 bases at V and 3 bases at J, leaving 4 bases unmatched. The CDR3 nucleotides read TGTGCCAGTAGTTCACTAGCGGGTTACACCGGGGAGCTGTTTTTT. As protein: CASSSLAGYTGELFF.

This clone has just a few counts. The V gene is TRBV10-3, the J gene TRBJ1-4, with D perhaps TRBD1 (5 bases). This CDR3 has 13 amino acids. CDR1 and CDR2 (germline): ENHRY, SYGVKD. With 1 base removed from V and 7 bases from J, the gap between germline ends came to 7 bases. In nucleotides, the CDR3 is TGTGCCATCAGTGAGTGGGGCGGTGAAAAACTGTTTTTT. It translates to CAISEWGGEKLFF.

V and J are TRBV28 and TRBJ2-5; tentative D call: TRBD2 (6 bases). The CDR3 has 16 residues. V was trimmed by 6 bases and J by 2 bases, leaving 19 bases between them. Germline-derived CDR1 and CDR2 are MDHEN and SYDVKM. CDR3 in DNA: TGTGCCAGCAGCCCGAAGGGTGCGGGGTTTCAAGAGACCCAGTACTTC. It specifies CASSPKGAGFQETQYF.

The chain carries TRBV7-6 and TRBJ1-4, with D perhaps matching TRBD1 (6 bases). Deletions cut 0 bases from V and 7 bases from J, with 15 bases between. Germline V gene lookup returns CDR1 SGHVS and CDR2 FNYEAQ. This CDR3 is 16 amino acids long. CDR3 in DNA: TGTGCCAGCAGCTTAGCGTGGAGGGGGTCGGGTGAAAAACTGTTTTTT. Amino acids: CASSLAWRGSGEKLFF.

Only a few counts were recorded for this clone. The genes are TRBV30 and TRBJ2-7; D is unresolved. V was shortened by 3 bases and J by 0 bases, with 9 bases between the two germline ends. CDR3 length equals 13 residues. Germline-derived CDR1 and CDR2 are GTSNPN and SVGIG (reference sequence). The CDR3 DNA reads as TGTGCCTGGAGCCGTTCTAGCTCCTACGAGCAGTACTTC. Its protein product is CAWSRSSSYEQYF.

In its sample, this clone was seen a few times. This chain links TRBV7-9 with TRBJ2-7; TRBD1 might be the D (6 bases). V lost 2 bases and J 3 bases, leaving 11 bases between the germline ends. The germline gives CDR1 SEHNR, CDR2 FQNEAQ (reference sequence). CDR3 length: 14 residues. CDR3 protein: CASSLNREGYEQYF. CDR3 DNA sequence: TGTGCCAGCAGCTTAAACAGGGAAGGCTACGAGCAGTACTTC.